Listed below are T cell receptor beta chains from one sample, sequenced in a study of CD8 T cells in ankylosing spondylitis. TCRdb passed the 5' RACE reads through MiXCR, listing each CDR3 protein once. The sample contains 300,000 to 400,000 distinct CDR3 sequences, around a tenth of which appear only once. Sequenced material: blood, either unsorted or a sorted T cell fraction (not recorded which). These receptors all stem from a female donor with ankylosing spondylitis or in good health (not recorded which). Each CDR3 is given with its conserved first and last residue.

TRBJ2-3,TRBV2,CASSSSGASTDTQYF
TRBJ2-3,TRBV20-1,CSVAGGHGTDTQYF
TRBJ2-5,TRBV29-1,CSFRVGETQYF
TRBJ2-1,TRBV20-1,CCARGPGQGFYNEQFF
TRBJ1-6,TRBV7-8,CASSLNTGQRYNSPLHF
TRBJ2-1,TRBV7-2,CASSLTNDNEQFF
TRBJ1-5,TRBV2,CASSVRQDNQPQHF
TRBJ1-5,TRBV7-9,CASSLGGTQPQHF
TRBJ1-2,TRBV5-1,CASSLEGIPYGYTF
TRBJ2-3,TRBV20-1,CSAPVGAGRTDTQYF
TRBJ2-3,TRBV20-1,CSASPHLATQYF
TRBJ2-3,TRBV12-3/TRBV12-4,CASSLGQTTDTQYF
TRBJ1-2,TRBV6-5,CASSYLGGSGYTF
TRBJ1-1,TRBV28,CASILGQGWNTEAFF
TRBJ1-1,TRBV11-2,CASSLRGSNTEAFF